A selection of T cell receptor beta chains follows, all from one sample in a study of control samples from healthy donors and cancer patients. TCRdb keeps only in-frame clones here, not all; method: immunoSEQ multiplex PCR. The table records about 30,000 clones, about nine tenths of them present only once. The sequenced material came from PBMCs. The receptors were gathered from a man aged 45 to 65 with lung cancer. The CDR3 runs from the conserved cysteine through the conserved F or W. Fields, in order: J gene, clone size, D gene, V gene, CDR3 length, CDR3 DNA, CDR3 protein. The D gene is left open where the match is weak. Not every row has a clone size; where given, it reads once, few, many or a size class.

J gene: TRBJ1-4; clone size: -; D gene: TRBD1; V gene: TRBV27; CDR3 length: 16; CDR3 DNA: TGTGCCAGCAGTTTACTCGGGACAGTGGGTAATGAAAAACTGTTTTTT; CDR3 protein: CASSLLGTVGNEKLFF
J gene: TRBJ2-5; clone size: -; D gene: -; V gene: TRBV12-3/TRBV12-4; CDR3 length: 13; CDR3 DNA: TGTGCCAGCAGTTTCGCAGGGGACGAGACCCAGTACTTC; CDR3 protein: CASSFAGDETQYF
J gene: TRBJ2-7; clone size: -; D gene: TRBD1; V gene: TRBV11-2; CDR3 length: 16; CDR3 DNA: TGTGCCAGCAGCTTTGTAGGGACAGGGCTATCCTACGAGCAGTACTTC; CDR3 protein: CASSFVGTGLSYEQYF
J gene: TRBJ1-2; clone size: -; D gene: -; V gene: TRBV12-3/TRBV12-4; CDR3 length: 13; CDR3 DNA: TGTGCCAGCAGACGCGGACAGACCGATCGCTACACCTTC; CDR3 protein: CASRRGQTDRYTF
J gene: TRBJ1-2; clone size: -; D gene: -; V gene: TRBV6-5; CDR3 length: 16; CDR3 DNA: TGTGCCAGCAGTTGGGTGCGTGACAAGGGTTCCTATGGCTACACCTTC; CDR3 protein: CASSWVRDKGSYGYTF
J gene: TRBJ2-2; clone size: -; D gene: -; V gene: TRBV12-3/TRBV12-4; CDR3 length: 12; CDR3 DNA: TGTGCCAGCAGCTTTGGGGGTGGGGAGCTGTTTTTT; CDR3 protein: CASSFGGGELFF
J gene: TRBJ2-1; clone size: -; D gene: -; V gene: TRBV6-1; CDR3 length: 15; CDR3 DNA: TGTGCCAGCAGTGAACCGGGACGGATCTACAATGAGCAGTTCTTC; CDR3 protein: CASSEPGRIYNEQFF
J gene: TRBJ1-1; clone size: -; D gene: -; V gene: TRBV7-2; CDR3 length: 14; CDR3 DNA: TGTGCCAGCAGCCGCTGGGGGGAAAACACTGAAGCTTTCTTT; CDR3 protein: CASSRWGENTEAFF
J gene: TRBJ1-1; clone size: -; D gene: -; V gene: TRBV2; CDR3 length: 13; CDR3 DNA: TGTGCCAGCAGTGCTGCATATGACACTGAAGCTTTCTTT; CDR3 protein: CASSAAYDTEAFF
J gene: TRBJ2-7; clone size: -; D gene: TRBD1; V gene: TRBV5-4; CDR3 length: 13; CDR3 DNA: TGTGCCAGCAGCTTGGGAACAGGGGACGAGCAGTACTTC; CDR3 protein: CASSLGTGDEQYF
J gene: TRBJ2-7; clone size: once; D gene: -; V gene: TRBV5-1; CDR3 length: 15; CDR3 DNA: TGCGCCAGCAGCCTGGGACACTCGGGCGAATACGAGCAGTACTTC; CDR3 protein: CASSLGHSGEYEQYF
J gene: TRBJ1-1; clone size: -; D gene: -; V gene: TRBV10-3; CDR3 length: 16; CDR3 DNA: TGTGCCATCAGTGAGTCGAATGCGGCCTCGAACACTGAAGCTTTCTTT; CDR3 protein: CAISESNAASNTEAFF
J gene: TRBJ2-7; clone size: -; D gene: -; V gene: TRBV19; CDR3 length: 16; CDR3 DNA: TGTGCCAGTAGTATAGGGCCCACCGGACGGACCTACGAGCAGTACTTC; CDR3 protein: CASSIGPTGRTYEQYF
J gene: TRBJ1-6; clone size: -; D gene: -; V gene: TRBV7-6; CDR3 length: 16; CDR3 DNA: TGTGCCAGCAGCTTAGAGGGGAGCTCCTATAATTCACCCCTCCACTTT; CDR3 protein: CASSLEGSSYNSPLHF
J gene: TRBJ1-3; clone size: few; D gene: -; V gene: TRBV11-2; CDR3 length: 13; CDR3 DNA: TGTGCCAGCAGCGTAGACAGGGGAAACACCATATATTTT; CDR3 protein: CASSVDRGNTIYF
J gene: TRBJ1-3; clone size: -; D gene: -; V gene: TRBV28; CDR3 length: 16; CDR3 DNA: TGTGCCAGCAGTTTACTCCTGCCCGGACCAGGAAACACCATATATTTT; CDR3 protein: CASSLLLPGPGNTIYF
J gene: TRBJ2-7; clone size: -; D gene: -; V gene: TRBV28; CDR3 length: 13; CDR3 DNA: TGTGCCAGCAAATTGACGGAACCATACGAGCAGTACTTC; CDR3 protein: CASKLTEPYEQYF
J gene: TRBJ2-1; clone size: -; D gene: TRBD1; V gene: TRBV19; CDR3 length: 15; CDR3 DNA: TGTGCCAGTAGTCCGGGACAGCTCTCCTACAATGAGCAGTTCTTC; CDR3 protein: CASSPGQLSYNEQFF
J gene: TRBJ1-4; clone size: -; D gene: TRBD1; V gene: TRBV4-3; CDR3 length: 16; CDR3 DNA: TGCGCCAGCAGCCGCGACCTCGGACAGGGGAATGAAAAACTGTTTTTT; CDR3 protein: CASSRDLGQGNEKLFF
J gene: TRBJ1-2; clone size: -; D gene: -; V gene: TRBV10-3; CDR3 length: 13; CDR3 DNA: TGTGCCATCAGTGCGGGGGTGGCGGGGGATGAGAGCTTC; CDR3 protein: CAISAGVAGDESF
J gene: TRBJ1-2; clone size: -; D gene: -; V gene: TRBV12-3/TRBV12-4; CDR3 length: 12; CDR3 DNA: TGTGCCAGCAGTTTCGGGGAGTATGGCTACACCTTC; CDR3 protein: CASSFGEYGYTF
J gene: TRBJ1-2; clone size: -; D gene: -; V gene: TRBV5-6; CDR3 length: 17; CDR3 DNA: TGTGCCAGCAGCCACGAGTTCATTCGGGCAGGGAGCGATGGCTACACCTTC; CDR3 protein: CASSHEFIRAGSDGYTF
J gene: TRBJ1-4; clone size: -; D gene: -; V gene: TRBV7-2; CDR3 length: 12; CDR3 DNA: TGTGCCAGCAGCTTAGGGGGAGAAAAACTGTTTTTT; CDR3 protein: CASSLGGEKLFF
J gene: TRBJ1-5; clone size: -; D gene: -; V gene: TRBV28; CDR3 length: 14; CDR3 DNA: TGTGCCAGCAGCCGAGAGACAGACAATCAGCCCCAGCATTTT; CDR3 protein: CASSRETDNQPQHF
J gene: TRBJ1-2; clone size: -; D gene: -; V gene: TRBV15; CDR3 length: 12; CDR3 DNA: TGTGCCACGAGGCGAGAGGGAGATGGCTACACCTTC; CDR3 protein: CATRREGDGYTF
J gene: TRBJ2-6; clone size: -; D gene: -; V gene: TRBV27; CDR3 length: 15; CDR3 DNA: TGTGCCAGCAGTTTCGGACTTGCCGGGGCCAACGTCCTGACTTTC; CDR3 protein: CASSFGLAGANVLTF
J gene: TRBJ2-1; clone size: -; D gene: -; V gene: TRBV5-1; CDR3 length: 15; CDR3 DNA: TGCGCCAGCAGCTTGGCCCAGACACAGTACAATGAGCAGTTCTTC; CDR3 protein: CASSLAQTQYNEQFF
J gene: TRBJ1-4; clone size: -; D gene: -; V gene: TRBV19; CDR3 length: 16; CDR3 DNA: TGTGCCAGTAGCATGAGCCGTTTGGGTTTTGGCGAAAAACTGTTTTTT; CDR3 protein: CASSMSRLGFGEKLFF
J gene: TRBJ1-4; clone size: -; D gene: TRBD1; V gene: TRBV7-8; CDR3 length: 16; CDR3 DNA: TGTGCCAGCAACCCCGGGGGAGGGGGCTTTAATGAAAAACTGTTTTTT; CDR3 protein: CASNPGGGGFNEKLFF
J gene: TRBJ2-7; clone size: -; D gene: -; V gene: TRBV24-1; CDR3 length: 16; CDR3 DNA: TGTGCCACCAGTGATTTGGACGGACATAGTCCCTACGAGCAGTACTTC; CDR3 protein: CATSDLDGHSPYEQYF
J gene: TRBJ1-6; clone size: -; D gene: -; V gene: TRBV6-4; CDR3 length: 14; CDR3 DNA: TGTGCCAGCAGTGTCGGCAACGATAATTCACCCCTCCACTTT; CDR3 protein: CASSVGNDNSPLHF
J gene: TRBJ1-1; clone size: -; D gene: -; V gene: TRBV7-9; CDR3 length: 15; CDR3 DNA: TGTGCCAGCAGCTTTTCAGGTGGGGTGAACACTGAAGCTTTCTTT; CDR3 protein: CASSFSGGVNTEAFF
J gene: TRBJ1-3; clone size: few; D gene: -; V gene: TRBV29-1; CDR3 length: 14; CDR3 DNA: TGCGGCCTCGGTCAGGACAGCGGCTCCAACACCATATATTTT; CDR3 protein: CGLGQDSGSNTIYF
J gene: TRBJ2-5; clone size: -; D gene: -; V gene: TRBV28; CDR3 length: 11; CDR3 DNA: TGTGCCAGCAGTTTGAGAGAGACCCAGTACTTC; CDR3 protein: CASSLRETQYF
J gene: TRBJ1-1; clone size: -; D gene: -; V gene: TRBV6-2/TRBV6-3; CDR3 length: 13; CDR3 DNA: TGTGCCAGCAGTTACAGAATGAACACTGAAGCTTTCTTT; CDR3 protein: CASSYRMNTEAFF
J gene: TRBJ1-4; clone size: -; D gene: -; V gene: TRBV11-2; CDR3 length: 14; CDR3 DNA: TGTGCCAGCAGCCAAGACAGGTTAAATGAAAAACTGTTTTTT; CDR3 protein: CASSQDRLNEKLFF
J gene: TRBJ1-5; clone size: -; D gene: TRBD1; V gene: TRBV16; CDR3 length: 15; CDR3 DNA: TGTGCCAGCAGCCCCCAGACAGGGGAAGGGCAGCCCCAGCATTTT; CDR3 protein: CASSPQTGEGQPQHF
J gene: TRBJ2-1; clone size: -; D gene: -; V gene: TRBV19; CDR3 length: 17; CDR3 DNA: TGTGCCAGTATGTGGACGGGGGCCCCCGAGCCCTACAATGAGCAGTTCTTC; CDR3 protein: CASMWTGAPEPYNEQFF
J gene: TRBJ2-1; clone size: -; D gene: -; V gene: TRBV19; CDR3 length: 14; CDR3 DNA: TGTGCCAGTAGTTGGAGGGCGGGCTACAATGAGCAGTTCTTC; CDR3 protein: CASSWRAGYNEQFF
J gene: TRBJ1-1; clone size: -; D gene: TRBD1; V gene: TRBV3-1/TRBV3-2; CDR3 length: 13; CDR3 DNA: TGTGCCAGCAGCAACAGGGGAAACACTGAAGCTTTCTTT; CDR3 protein: CASSNRGNTEAFF
J gene: TRBJ2-3; clone size: -; D gene: TRBD1; V gene: TRBV6-5; CDR3 length: 15; CDR3 DNA: TGTGCCAGCAGCAATAGCGGGACAGGGGTGGATACGCAGTATTTT; CDR3 protein: CASSNSGTGVDTQYF
J gene: TRBJ2-1; clone size: -; D gene: TRBD2; V gene: TRBV19; CDR3 length: 15; CDR3 DNA: TGTGCCAGTAGTGATCCTCTGGGGGGGTTTAATGAGCAGTTCTTC; CDR3 protein: CASSDPLGGFNEQFF
J gene: TRBJ2-4; clone size: -; D gene: TRBD2; V gene: TRBV6-2/TRBV6-3; CDR3 length: 15; CDR3 DNA: TGTGCCAGCAGCTATAGCGGGGGAGCCAAAAACATTCAGTACTTC; CDR3 protein: CASSYSGGAKNIQYF
J gene: TRBJ2-2; clone size: -; D gene: -; V gene: TRBV5-1; CDR3 length: 15; CDR3 DNA: TGCGCCAGCAGCCTGGACAGCCCCGTCACCGGGGAGCTGTTTTTT; CDR3 protein: CASSLDSPVTGELFF
J gene: TRBJ2-7; clone size: -; D gene: TRBD2; V gene: TRBV5-4; CDR3 length: 16; CDR3 DNA: TGTGCCAGCAGCTTGCCTAGCGGGGGCCTTGCCTACGAGCAGTACTTC; CDR3 protein: CASSLPSGGLAYEQYF
J gene: TRBJ2-7; clone size: -; D gene: -; V gene: TRBV7-9; CDR3 length: 16; CDR3 DNA: TGTGCCAGCAGCCCCCGGGGCAATTTCGTCTCCTACGAGCAGTACTTC; CDR3 protein: CASSPRGNFVSYEQYF
J gene: TRBJ2-1; clone size: -; D gene: -; V gene: TRBV18; CDR3 length: 13; CDR3 DNA: TGTGCCAGCTCACCGGGTTCCTACAATGAGCAGTTCTTC; CDR3 protein: CASSPGSYNEQFF
J gene: TRBJ2-1; clone size: -; D gene: TRBD2; V gene: TRBV5-1; CDR3 length: 16; CDR3 DNA: TGCGCCAGCAGCTGGACACTACTAGCGGACTACAATGAGCAGTTCTTC; CDR3 protein: CASSWTLLADYNEQFF
J gene: TRBJ1-2; clone size: -; D gene: -; V gene: TRBV25-1; CDR3 length: 12; CDR3 DNA: TGTGCCAGCAGTCCGATCGTCTATGGCTACACCTTC; CDR3 protein: CASSPIVYGYTF
J gene: TRBJ2-1; clone size: -; D gene: TRBD1; V gene: TRBV9; CDR3 length: 15; CDR3 DNA: TGTGCCAGCAGCCCCCGACAGGGTTGGGACAATGAGCAGTTCTTC; CDR3 protein: CASSPRQGWDNEQFF
J gene: TRBJ1-6; clone size: -; D gene: -; V gene: TRBV10-3; CDR3 length: 14; CDR3 DNA: TGTGCCATCAGGAGCACCATCGGGAATTCACCCCTCCACTTT; CDR3 protein: CAIRSTIGNSPLHF
J gene: TRBJ2-7; clone size: -; D gene: TRBD1; V gene: TRBV4-1; CDR3 length: 19; CDR3 DNA: TGCGCCAGCAGCCAAGATCGGCTCTTCGTTGGACAGGGGGCTGGCGAGCAGTACTTC; CDR3 protein: CASSQDRLFVGQGAGEQYF
J gene: TRBJ1-3; clone size: -; D gene: -; V gene: TRBV5-6; CDR3 length: 18; CDR3 DNA: TGTGCCAGCAGCTTGGTCGGTCCGGGAAAGGTACCTGGAAACACCATATATTTT; CDR3 protein: CASSLVGPGKVPGNTIYF